Listed here is a single T cell receptor (beta chain). Germline V gene data show CDR1 as MRHNA and CDR2 as SNTAGT. Trimming pared 6 bases from V and 3 bases from J, leaving 11 bases between. The CDR3 loop spans 14 amino acids. This sample stems from a study of CD8 T cells in ankylosing spondylitis. TCRdb independently ran MiXCR on the 5' RACE reads; one entry per CDR3 protein. The repertoire includes 200,000 to 250,000 distinct CDR3 sequences, roughly a third of them detected once, and about 4.2% sits in the top ten. The source of this sequence is a male donor with ankylosing spondylitis or in good health (not recorded which). The chain links TRBV6-4 to TRBJ2-2, with no clear D. The sample consisted of blood, either unsorted or a sorted T cell fraction (not recorded which). The CDR3 sequence is CASSPTVDTGELFF. DNA for the CDR3: TGTGCCAGCAGCCCAACAGTTGACACCGGGGAGCTGTTTTTT.